This T cell receptor (beta chain) was captured in a study of shared clonotypes between healthy human individuals. The overall study: CD4 naive cells filled three plates per donor, CD4 memory three, CD8 naive two and CD8 memory one.

The data were produced by immunoSEQ multiplex PCR, yet TCRdb's version contains in-frame clones alone and is incomplete. This sample yields millions of clones, of which just over 90% are seen a single time; about 0.39% belongs to the top ten. Healthy HIV-negative adults without recent acute infections or vaccinations served as donors. Unmatched junction bases numbered 7, after V lost 1 base and J lost 8 bases. The CDR3 consists of 15 residues. Germline values: CDR1 SGHRS, CDR2 YFSETQ. This clone was observed once. Antigen unknown. Study observations and caveats: What rarefaction showed was incomplete sorted-subset sequencing despite large depth.

This sequence joins TRBV5-1 and TRBJ2-1, with 9 bases lining up with TRBD2. Sequenced sample: naive CD4+ T cells from PBMCs. Subset given: CD45RA+ positively selected. This receptor was obtained from a man younger than 35 in good health. Some clones in this sample may be carry-over from other donors' samples. The DNA of the CDR3 is TGCGCCAGCAGCTTGATAGCGGGAGAATTCGATGAGCAGTTCTTC. Protein product: CASSLIAGEFDEQFF.